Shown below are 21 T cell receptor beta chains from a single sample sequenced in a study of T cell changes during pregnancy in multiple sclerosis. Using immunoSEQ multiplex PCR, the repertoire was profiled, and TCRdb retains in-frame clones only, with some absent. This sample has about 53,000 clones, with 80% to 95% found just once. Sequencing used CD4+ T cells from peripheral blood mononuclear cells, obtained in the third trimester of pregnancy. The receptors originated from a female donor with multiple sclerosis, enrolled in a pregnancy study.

CDR3: CASSMTGRYGYTF. CDR3 nucleotides: TGCGCCAGCAGCATGACAGGTCGGTACGGCTACACCTTC. The J gene is TRBJ1-2, the V gene TRBV5-1; D perhaps matches TRBD1 (6 bases). V was cut by 4 bases and J by 8 bases, with 15 bases left in between. This CDR3 contains 13 residues. Germline assignment: CDR1 SGHRS and CDR2 YFSETQ.

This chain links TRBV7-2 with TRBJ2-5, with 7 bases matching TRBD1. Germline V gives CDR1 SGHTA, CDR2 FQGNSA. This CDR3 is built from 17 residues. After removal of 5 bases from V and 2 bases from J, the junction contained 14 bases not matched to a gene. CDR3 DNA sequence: TGTGCCAGCAGCAGATCAACCGGGACAGCAGGACAAGAGACCCAGTACTTC. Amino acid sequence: CASSRSTGTAGQETQYF.

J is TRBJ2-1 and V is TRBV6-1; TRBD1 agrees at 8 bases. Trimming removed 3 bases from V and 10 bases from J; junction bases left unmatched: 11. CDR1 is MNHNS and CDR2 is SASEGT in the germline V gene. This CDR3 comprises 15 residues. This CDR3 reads CASSDWTGLGGEQFF. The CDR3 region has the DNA TGTGCCAGCAGTGACTGGACAGGGTTGGGCGGAGAGCAGTTCTTC.

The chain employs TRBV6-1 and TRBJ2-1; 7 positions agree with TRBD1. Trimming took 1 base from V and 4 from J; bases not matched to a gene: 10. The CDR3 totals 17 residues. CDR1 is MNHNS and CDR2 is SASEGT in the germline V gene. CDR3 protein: CASSEVPADRAYNEQFF. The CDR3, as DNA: TGTGCCAGCAGTGAAGTCCCCGCCGACAGGGCTTACAATGAGCAGTTCTTC.

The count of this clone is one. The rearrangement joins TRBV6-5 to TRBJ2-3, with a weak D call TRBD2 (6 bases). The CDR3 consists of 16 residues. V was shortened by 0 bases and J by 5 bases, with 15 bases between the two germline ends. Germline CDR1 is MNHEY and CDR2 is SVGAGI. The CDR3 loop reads CASSYSSGLPGDTQYF. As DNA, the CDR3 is TGTGCCAGCAGTTACTCGAGCGGACTACCTGGAGATACGCAGTATTTT.

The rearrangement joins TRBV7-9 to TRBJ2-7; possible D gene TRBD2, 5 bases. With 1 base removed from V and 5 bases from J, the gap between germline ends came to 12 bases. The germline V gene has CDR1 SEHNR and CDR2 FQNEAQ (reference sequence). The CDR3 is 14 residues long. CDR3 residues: CASSLGLGRDEQYF. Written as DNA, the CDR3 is TGTGCCAGCAGCTTAGGTTTAGGGCGGGACGAGCAGTACTTC.

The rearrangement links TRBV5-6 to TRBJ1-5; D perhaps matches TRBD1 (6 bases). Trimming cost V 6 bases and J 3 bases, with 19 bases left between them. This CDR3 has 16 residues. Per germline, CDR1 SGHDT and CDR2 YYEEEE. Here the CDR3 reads CASTPGGPASNQPQHF. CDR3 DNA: TGTGCCAGCACCCCGGGGGGGCCAGCCTCCAATCAGCCCCAGCATTTT.

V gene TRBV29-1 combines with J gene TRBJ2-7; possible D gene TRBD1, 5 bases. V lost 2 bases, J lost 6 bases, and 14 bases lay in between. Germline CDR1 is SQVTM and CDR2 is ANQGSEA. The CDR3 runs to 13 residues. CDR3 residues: CSVEPKGTGEQYF. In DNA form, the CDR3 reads TGCAGCGTTGAACCCAAGGGTACAGGCGAGCAGTACTTC.

The CDR3 nucleotides are TGCGCCAGCAGCCAAGAGACCGACAGGGCCTATAATTCACCCCTCCACTTT. Translation: CASSQETDRAYNSPLHF. The chain combines TRBV4-1 with TRBJ1-6; 7 nucleotides align to TRBD1. Germline V gives CDR1 MGHRA, CDR2 YSYEKL. J gave up 2 bases and V 0 bases, and 4 bases lay outside the gene matches. The CDR3 is made up of 17 amino acids.

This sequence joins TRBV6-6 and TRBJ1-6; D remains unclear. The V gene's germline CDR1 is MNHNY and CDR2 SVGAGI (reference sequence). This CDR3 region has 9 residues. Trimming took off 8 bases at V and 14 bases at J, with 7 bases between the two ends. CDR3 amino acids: CASGQTLHF. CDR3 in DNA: TGTGCCAGCGGTCAGACCCTCCACTTT.

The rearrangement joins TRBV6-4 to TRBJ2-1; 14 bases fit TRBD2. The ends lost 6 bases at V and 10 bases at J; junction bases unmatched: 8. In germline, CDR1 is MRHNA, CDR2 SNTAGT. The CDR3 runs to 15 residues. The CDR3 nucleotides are TGTGCCAGCAGCGGACTAGCGGGGGGCCGGGGGGAGCAGTTCTTC. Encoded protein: CASSGLAGGRGEQFF.

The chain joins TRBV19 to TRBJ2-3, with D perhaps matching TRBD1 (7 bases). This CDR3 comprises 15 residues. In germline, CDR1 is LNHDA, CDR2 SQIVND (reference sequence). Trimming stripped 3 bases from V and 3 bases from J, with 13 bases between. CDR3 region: CASSISQGGTDTQYF. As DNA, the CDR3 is TGTGCCAGTAGTATTTCCCAGGGGGGTACAGATACGCAGTATTTT.

The CDR3 sequence is CASSISSGGAGAPNEQFF. As DNA, the CDR3 is TGTGCCAGCAGCATTAGTTCCGGGGGGGCGGGGGCACCCAATGAGCAGTTCTTC. The V gene is TRBV7-8, the J gene TRBJ2-1; 8 nucleotides align to TRBD2. CDR3 length: 18 residues. The germline CDR1 and CDR2 sequences are SGHVS and FQNEAQ. The junction had 18 bases not matched to a gene; V was cut back by 5 bases and J by 6 bases. The variable domain in full, completed from reference TRBV7-8 and TRBJ2-1, reads GAGVSQSPRYKVAKRGQDVALRCDPISGHVSLFWYQQALGQGPEFLTYFQNEAQLDKSGLPSDRFFAERPEGSVSTLKIQRTQQEDSAVYLCASSISSGGAGAPNEQFFGPGTRLTVL.

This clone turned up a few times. CDR3 in amino acids: CASSHHRNGYTF. The CDR3 coding sequence is TGTGCCAGCAGCCACCACAGAAATGGCTACACCTTC. The chain links TRBV12-1 to TRBJ1-2; the table calls TRBD1, which could not be checked here. TRBV12-1 is described as a pseudogene. This CDR3 is 12 amino acids long.

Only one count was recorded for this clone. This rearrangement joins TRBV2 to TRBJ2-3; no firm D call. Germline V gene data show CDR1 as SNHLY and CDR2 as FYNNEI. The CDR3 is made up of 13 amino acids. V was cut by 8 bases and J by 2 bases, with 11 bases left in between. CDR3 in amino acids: CASHARVTDTQYF. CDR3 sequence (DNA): TGTGCCAGCCATGCCCGGGTCACAGATACGCAGTATTTT.

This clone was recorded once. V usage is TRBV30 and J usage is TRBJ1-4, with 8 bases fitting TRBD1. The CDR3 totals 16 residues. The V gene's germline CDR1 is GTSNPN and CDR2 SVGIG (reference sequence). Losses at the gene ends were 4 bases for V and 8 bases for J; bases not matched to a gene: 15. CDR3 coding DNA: TGTGCCTGGACCAGGGGGCGCGGGCTTGGGGAAGAAAAACTGTTTTTT. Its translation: CAWTRGRGLGEEKLFF.

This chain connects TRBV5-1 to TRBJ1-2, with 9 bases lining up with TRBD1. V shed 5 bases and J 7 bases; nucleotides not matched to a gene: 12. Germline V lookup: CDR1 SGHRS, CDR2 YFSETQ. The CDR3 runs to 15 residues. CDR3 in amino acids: CASRIPAGQGSGYTF. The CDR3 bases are TGCGCCAGCAGGATCCCGGCGGGACAGGGCAGTGGCTACACCTTC.

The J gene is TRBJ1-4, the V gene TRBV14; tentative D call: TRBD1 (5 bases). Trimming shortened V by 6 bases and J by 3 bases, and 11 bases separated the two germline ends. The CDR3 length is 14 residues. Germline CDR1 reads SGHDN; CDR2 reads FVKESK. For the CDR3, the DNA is TGTGCCAGCAGGGCCGGGACTCCTAATGAAAAACTGTTTTTT. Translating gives CASRAGTPNEKLFF.

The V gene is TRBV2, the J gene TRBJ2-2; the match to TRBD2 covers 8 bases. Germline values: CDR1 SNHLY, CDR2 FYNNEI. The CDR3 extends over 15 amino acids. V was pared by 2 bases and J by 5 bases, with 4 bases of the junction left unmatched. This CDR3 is CASSETGGGTGELFF. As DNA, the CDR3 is TGTGCCAGCAGTGAAACCGGGGGGGGGACCGGGGAGCTGTTTTTT.

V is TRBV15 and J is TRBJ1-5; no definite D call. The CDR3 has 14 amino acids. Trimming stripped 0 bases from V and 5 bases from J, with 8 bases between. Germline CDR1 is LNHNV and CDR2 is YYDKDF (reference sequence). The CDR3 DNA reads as TGTGCCACCAGCAGAGATAGCTCCGATCAGCCCCAGCATTTT. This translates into CATSRDSSDQPQHF.

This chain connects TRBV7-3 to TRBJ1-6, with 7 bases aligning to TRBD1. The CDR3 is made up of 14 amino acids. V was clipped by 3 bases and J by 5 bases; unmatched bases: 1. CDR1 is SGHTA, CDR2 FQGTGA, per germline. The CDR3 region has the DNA TGTGCCAGCAGCTTCAGGGGGAATAATTCACCCCTCCACTTT. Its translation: CASSFRGNNSPLHF.